This TCR beta chain was recorded in a study of regulatory T cells in long-lasting Graves disease. Study context: Those with persistent Graves' disease had received antithyroid drugs for over 5 years with positive TSH receptor antibodies. Points from the study as a whole: Newly diagnosed Graves' patients had higher TCR diversity than persistent ones. Preferential use of TRBV28, TRBJ1-2 and TRBJ2-5 was seen in persistent disease.

About this clonotype: What it binds is unknown.

Described time point: persistent/refractory GD, antithyroid drugs over 5 years with positive TRAb. Making the TCR library involved RNA that had been extracted from PBMCs. The CDR3 covers 11 residues. CDR1 and CDR2 (germline): WSHSY, SAAADI. Trimming pared 6 bases from V and 5 bases from J, leaving 8 bases between. CDR3 regions were amplified by Arm-PCR using iRepertoire HTBI primers to build TCR beta libraries. TCRdb redid the calling of the multiplex PCR reads with MiXCR, one entry per CDR3 protein. This sample has 350,000 to 500,000 distinct CDR3 sequences; 21% occur once, and the top ten carry around an eighth.

The rearrangement uses TRBV10-2 and TRBJ2-7; D unclear. The starting material was peripheral blood mononuclear cells (PBMCs), obtained when the disease was refractory, from a patient treated with antithyroid drugs. The source of this sequence is a female donor with Graves disease. The CDR3 loop reads CASRGGNEQYF. As DNA, the CDR3 is TGCGCCAGCAGAGGTGGGAACGAGCAGTACTTC.